The clone carrying this TCR beta chain was observed a few times. What it binds is unknown. Germline V gene sequence: CDR1 LNHDA, CDR2 SQIVND (reference sequence). Germline trimming cut 4 bases from V and 9 bases from J; bases unmatched to any gene: 7. The CDR3 sequence is 13 residues long. This table comes from immunoSEQ multiplex PCR, and its TCRdb copy is limited to in-frame clones, with some not included. This table holds roughly 390,000 clones, approximately 90% found once. These data belong to a study of Ad26.COV2.S vaccination and SARS-CoV-2 variants. Study summary: Once, or twice with 56 days between doses, Ad26.COV2.S was given intramuscularly. Study-level points and caveats: TCR breadth and depth analyses may have underestimated total T cell responses. People who got the vaccine had more spike-specific TCR breadth than people who got placebo.

Treatment defined: 15 to 20 received Ad26.COV2.S at low or high dose, single or two shots; roughly 5 received placebo; per-sample allocation not given. Collection of the samples took place on day 63 after the first injection of vaccine or placebo. Ad26.COV2.S expressed prefusion-stabilized spike from the original Wuhan strain. This TCR was recovered from a person between 18 and 65 years old who received the Ad26.COV2.S COVID-19 vaccine or a placebo. The starting material was peripheral blood, obtained in a trial of Ad26.COV2.S vaccine versus placebo. V gene TRBV19 combines with J gene TRBJ1-2; 8 positions match TRBD1. The CDR3 DNA is TGTGCCAGTAGTAACTTAAACAGGGGGAGCTACACCTTC. Encoded protein: CASSNLNRGSYTF.